This TCR beta chain was observed in a study of blood T cells in healthy people across ages. Findings and caveats of the study: Any conclusive comparison of naive versus antigen-experienced cells was prevented by using unsorted PBMCs.

About this clonotype: Its cognate antigen is unknown.

Donor samples were obtained from healthy Caucasian individuals from Russia, aged 6 to 90. Each of the donors had approximately 10 milliliters of peripheral blood drawn into EDTA-treated Vacutainer tubes. CDR1 is SQVTM and CDR2 is ANQGSEA in the germline V gene. V dropped 6 bases and J dropped 9; count of bases not matched to a gene: 9. This CDR3 spans 13 amino acids. PCR was performed a second time for about 6 to 12 cycles using a sample-barcoded 5' primer and a J-beta primer mix. MiXCR, applied by TCRdb to the 5' RACE reads, yields one record per CDR3 protein. The sample has about 830,000 distinct CDR3 sequences; about 59% are singletons.

The sequenced sample consisted of blood. The TCR originated in a man younger than 40 in good health. The rearrangement joins TRBV29-1 to TRBJ2-1; 9 bases are shared with TRBD2. The CDR3 here is CSVAGGPQGEQFF. Here the CDR3 DNA reads TGCAGCGTGGCGGGAGGGCCACAGGGTGAGCAGTTCTTC.